What follows describes a single T cell receptor beta chain. Its target is not known. V trimming: 3 bases; J trimming: 1 base; junction bases outside the gene matches: 7. The CDR3 is 15 residues long. Germline V gene sequence: CDR1 GTSNPN, CDR2 SVGIG (reference sequence). This entry comes from a study of shared clonotypes between healthy human individuals. As for the study in general: Each donor had three CD4 naive, three CD4 memory, two CD8 naive and one CD8 memory plate.

In the source study's methods: As immunoSEQ supplied junction-only sequences (without quality scores), filtering differed. Sequenced by immunoSEQ multiplex PCR; TCRdb stores in-frame clones only, minus some. Clonal size and the V and J genes are those of that table, whereas D and trimming came from the DNA. The table has roughly 2,300,000 clones, 85% to 95% seen once. Study outcomes and limitations: Among the subsets, naive ones generally showed larger estimated richness than memory ones. It was only blood that was sampled, and tissue repertoires likely differ.

Material for sequencing was naive CD4+ T cells from PBMCs. Subset: CD45RA+ positively selected. The clonotype was recovered from a man aged 18 to 30 in good health. Some clones in this sample may be carry-over from other donors' samples. The rearrangement links TRBV30 to TRBJ2-5; 8 bases agree with TRBD2. CDR3 region: CAWSGKLAAQETQYF. In nucleotides, the CDR3 is TGTGCCTGGAGCGGGAAACTAGCGGCCCAAGAGACCCAGTACTTC. Together with reference TRBV30 and TRBJ2-5, the CDR3 gives the full variable domain: SQTIHQWPATLVQPVGSPLSLECTVEGTSNPNLYWYRQAAGRGLQLLFYSVGIGQISSEVPQNLSASRPQDRQFILSSKKLLLSDSGFYLCAWSGKLAAQETQYFGPGTRLLVL.